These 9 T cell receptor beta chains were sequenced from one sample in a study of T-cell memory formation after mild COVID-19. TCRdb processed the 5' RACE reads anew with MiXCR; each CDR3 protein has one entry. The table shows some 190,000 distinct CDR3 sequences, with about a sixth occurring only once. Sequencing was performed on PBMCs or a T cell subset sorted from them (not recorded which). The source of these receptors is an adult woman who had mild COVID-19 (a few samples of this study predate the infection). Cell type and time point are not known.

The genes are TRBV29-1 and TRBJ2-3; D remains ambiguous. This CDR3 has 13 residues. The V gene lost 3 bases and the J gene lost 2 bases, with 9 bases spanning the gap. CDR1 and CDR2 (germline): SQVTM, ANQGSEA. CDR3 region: CSVDLQYTDTQYF. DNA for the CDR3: TGCAGCGTTGACCTCCAGTACACAGATACGCAGTATTTT.

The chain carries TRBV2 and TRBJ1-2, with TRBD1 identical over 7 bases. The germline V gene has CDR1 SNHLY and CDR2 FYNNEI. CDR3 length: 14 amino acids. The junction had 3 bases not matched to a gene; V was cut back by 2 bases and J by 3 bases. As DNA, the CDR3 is TGTGCCAGCAGTGAAAGGGACAGTGACTATGGCTACACCTTC. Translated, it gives CASSERDSDYGYTF. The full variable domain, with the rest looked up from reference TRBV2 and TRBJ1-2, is EPEVTQTPSHQVTQMGQEVILRCVPISNHLYFYWYRQILGQKVEFLVSFYNNEISEKSEIFDDQFSVERPDGSNFTLKIRSTKLEDSAMYFCASSERDSDYGYTFGSGTRLTVV.

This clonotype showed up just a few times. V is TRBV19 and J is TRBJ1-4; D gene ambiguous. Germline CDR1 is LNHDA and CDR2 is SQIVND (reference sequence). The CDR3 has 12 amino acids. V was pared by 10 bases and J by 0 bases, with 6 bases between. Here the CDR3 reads CATSATNEKLFF. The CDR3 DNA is TGTGCCACGAGTGCAACTAATGAAAAACTGTTTTTT.

CDR3 DNA: TGTGCCAGCTACGGACAGGGGGGTAATTCACCCCTCCACTTT. This gives the protein CASYGQGGNSPLHF. The chain has TRBV28 and TRBJ1-6; 10 bases are a match to TRBD1. The J segment lost 6 bases and the V segment lost 8 bases, leaving 4 bases of the junction unmatched. Germline V gives CDR1 MDHEN, CDR2 SYDVKM. The CDR3 length is 14 residues.

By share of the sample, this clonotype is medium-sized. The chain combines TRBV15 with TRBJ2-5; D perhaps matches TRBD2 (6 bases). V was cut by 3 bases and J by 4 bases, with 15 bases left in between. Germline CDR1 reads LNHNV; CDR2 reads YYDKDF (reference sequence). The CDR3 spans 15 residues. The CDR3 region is CATSSGFGTGETQYF. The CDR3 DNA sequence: TGTGCCACCAGCAGCGGCTTCGGGACTGGAGAGACCCAGTACTTC. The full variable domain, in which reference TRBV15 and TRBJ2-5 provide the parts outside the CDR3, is DAMVIQNPRYQVTQFGKPVTLSCSQTLNHNVMYWYQQKSSQAPKLLFHYYDKDFNNEADTPDNFQSRRPNTSFCFLDIRSPGLGDTAMYLCATSSGFGTGETQYFGPGTRLLVL.

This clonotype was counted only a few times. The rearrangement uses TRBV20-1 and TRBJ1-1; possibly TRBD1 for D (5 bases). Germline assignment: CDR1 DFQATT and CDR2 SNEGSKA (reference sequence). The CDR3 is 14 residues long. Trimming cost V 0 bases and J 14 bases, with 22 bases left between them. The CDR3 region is CSARDGAGGYLGFF. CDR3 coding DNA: TGCAGTGCTAGAGATGGGGCAGGTGGCTATCTCGGGTTCTTT.

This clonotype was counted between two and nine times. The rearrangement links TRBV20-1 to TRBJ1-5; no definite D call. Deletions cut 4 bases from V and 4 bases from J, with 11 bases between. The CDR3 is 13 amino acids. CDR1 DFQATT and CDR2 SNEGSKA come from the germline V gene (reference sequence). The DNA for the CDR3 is TGCAGTGCTACCGGGGTCCGTAATCAGCCCCAGCATTTT. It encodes CSATGVRNQPQHF.

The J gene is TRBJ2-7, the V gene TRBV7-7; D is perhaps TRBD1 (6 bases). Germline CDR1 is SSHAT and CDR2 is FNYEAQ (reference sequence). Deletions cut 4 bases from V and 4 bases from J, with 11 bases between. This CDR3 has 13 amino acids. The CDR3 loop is CASSSEQGYEQYF. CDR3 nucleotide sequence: TGTGCCAGCAGCTCGGAACAGGGTTACGAGCAGTACTTC.

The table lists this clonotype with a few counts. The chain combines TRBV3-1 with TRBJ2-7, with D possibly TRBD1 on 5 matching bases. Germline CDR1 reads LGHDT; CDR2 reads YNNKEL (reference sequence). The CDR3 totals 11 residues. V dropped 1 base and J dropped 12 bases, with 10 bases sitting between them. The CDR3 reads CASSQGPGLYF. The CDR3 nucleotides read TGTGCCAGCAGCCAAGGTCCAGGGTTGTACTTC.